This entry describes one TCR beta chain. These data come from a study of tumor-infiltrating lymphocytes in localized non-small cell lung cancer. Study-wide background: Patients included smokers and never-smokers with various histologies, some sampled after neoadjuvant chemotherapy.

Clones were read by immunoSEQ multiplex PCR, and TCRdb kept only the in-frame ones, dropping some. The table has roughly 7,400 clones, around 77% seen once; the top ten hold 7% to 9%. CDR1 and CDR2 (germline): LNHDA, SQIVND (reference sequence). The CDR3 is made up of 12 amino acids. V lost 7 bases and J 7 bases, leaving 13 bases between the germline ends. Sequenced: lung tumor tissue. The chain links TRBV19 to TRBJ1-2; weak D call: TRBD1 (6 bases). The clonotype originates from a human donor with non-small cell lung cancer. The CDR3 protein is CASKGRGPGYTF. CDR3 coding DNA: TGTGCCAGTAAGGGCAGGGGTCCTGGCTACACCTTC.